These T cell receptor beta chains were read from a single sample in a study of molecular identifiers for immune sequencing clone quantification. Each CDR3 protein gets one entry after TCRdb re-called the PCR reads with MiXCR. Here the sample spans approximately 90,000 distinct CDR3 sequences, approximately 24% being singletons. The sequencing sample was made of naive CD8+ T cells from blood, with Jurkat cell RNA spiked in. Every receptor here comes from a human donor in good health. Some libraries in this study had Jurkat cell RNA spiked in. Each CDR3 is given with its conserved first and last residue. A D gene is named only where the DNA matches it firmly. A clone size is listed for some rows: how often the clone was seen (once, few, many), or a class if it is expanded.

V gene	D gene	clone size	J gene	CDR3 DNA	CDR3 protein
TRBV2	.	many	TRBJ2-2	TGTGCCAGCAGTTCGGCGTTGGGCACCGGGGAGCTGTTTTTT	CASSSALGTGELFF
TRBV20-1	.	few	TRBJ2-7	TGCAGTGCTAACTCGGAGGACATCTACGAGCAGTACTTC	CSANSEDIYEQYF
TRBV27	.	.	TRBJ2-3	TGTGCCAGCAGGCCGAATGCCGGGGCTATAACTAGCACAGATACGCAGTATTTT	CASRPNAGAITSTDTQYF
TRBV9	TRBD2	many	TRBJ2-3	TGTGCCAGCAGCGTAGGTAGCGGGGGACCCCCTAGCACAGATACGCAGTATTTT	CASSVGSGGPPSTDTQYF
TRBV27	TRBD1	many	TRBJ1-1	TGTGCCAGCAGTTCCGGACAGGGCACTGAAGCTTTCTTT	CASSSGQGTEAFF
TRBV7-9	TRBD2	many	TRBJ2-7	TGTGCCAGCAGCTTAGGGCCCGGGGACTACTACGAGCAGTACTTC	CASSLGPGDYYEQYF
TRBV9	.	many	TRBJ1-1	TGTGCCAGCAGCGTAGGAGGAGGAACGAACACTGAAGCTTTCTTT	CASSVGGGTNTEAFF
TRBV2	.	few	TRBJ2-7	TGTGCCACCCTCAGGGAGGCGGGACCGGCCGAGCAGTACTTC	CATLREAGPAEQYF
TRBV7-2	TRBD2	many	TRBJ2-1	TGTGCCAGCAGCTTCTTCCCCACGGGAGGAGGCTACAATGAGCAGTTCTTC	CASSFFPTGGGYNEQFF
TRBV5-1	TRBD2	.	TRBJ2-1	TGCGCCAGCAGCCAAGGACTAGCGGGATTACTTGAGCAGTTCTTC	CASSQGLAGLLEQFF
TRBV29-1	TRBD2	.	TRBJ2-7	TGCAGCGCTGAAGATACCAGCGGGAGCGACTACGAGCAGTACTTC	CSAEDTSGSDYEQYF
TRBV19	.	many	TRBJ2-7	TGTGCCAGTAGTATAGCCCCCTCCTACGAGCAGTACTTC	CASSIAPSYEQYF
TRBV12-3/TRBV12-4	.	many	TRBJ2-5	TGTGCCAGCAGTCCCTGGGGGTCCCAAGAGACCCAGTACTTC	CASSPWGSQETQYF
TRBV30	TRBD2	.	TRBJ2-7	TGTGCCTGGAGTCCCGGACTAGCGACCGATGAGCAGTACTTC	CAWSPGLATDEQYF
TRBV20-1	.	few	TRBJ1-1	TGCAGTGCTAGAGATCGAGTTTCCGGACTGGGAACTGAAGCTTTCTTT	CSARDRVSGLGTEAFF
TRBV7-9	.	many	TRBJ1-5	TGTGCCAGCACCCAGGGGTTAAATCAGCCCCAGCATTTT	CASTQGLNQPQHF
TRBV28	TRBD1	many	TRBJ1-2	TGTGCCAGCAGTAACCCGACAGGGGACGGTGGCTACACCTTC	CASSNPTGDGGYTF
TRBV6-2/TRBV6-3	.	many	TRBJ1-2	TGTGCCAGCAGTTACGTACAAGTCTATGGCTACACCTTC	CASSYVQVYGYTF
TRBV29-1	TRBD2	many	TRBJ2-2	TGCAGCGTCGAGGGCGGGAGTTATCCTTCCGGGGAGCTGTTTTTT	CSVEGGSYPSGELFF
TRBV7-9	TRBD2	few	TRBJ2-2	TGTGCCAGCAGCCCGCGAGTAGCGGGACCAACCGGGGAGCTGTTTTTT	CASSPRVAGPTGELFF
TRBV16	.	many	TRBJ1-1	TGTGCCAGCAGCCACTGGGGGGTTGGCACTGAAGCTTTCTTT	CASSHWGVGTEAFF
TRBV5-1	.	many	TRBJ2-3	TGCGCCAGCAGCTTGGGTCAGAGCACAGATACGCAGTATTTT	CASSLGQSTDTQYF
TRBV12-3/TRBV12-4	.	many	TRBJ2-2	TGTGCCAGCAGTTTACAGGCAGGCGGAACCGGGGAGCTGTTTTTT	CASSLQAGGTGELFF
TRBV19	TRBD1	.	TRBJ1-5	TGTGCCAGTAGTACCAACTCCGGGACAGGGGGCTTGCCCCAGCATTTT	CASSTNSGTGGLPQHF
TRBV4-1	.	.	TRBJ2-5	TGCACCAGCAGCCAAGTGCCAGCGGTGTACCAAGAGCCCCAGTACTTC	CTSSQVPAVYQEPQYF
TRBV6-5	.	many	TRBJ2-3	TGTGCCAGCAGTTACGAGGGAGTGGGCACAGATACGCAGTATTTT	CASSYEGVGTDTQYF
TRBV15	TRBD1	.	TRBJ2-1	TGTGCCACCAGCGGGACCCGGGACAGACACTACAATGAGCAGTTCTTC	CATSGTRDRHYNEQFF
TRBV20-1	.	.	TRBJ1-5	TGCAGTGCTAGAGATTCCCACAGTTATAGCAATCAGCCCCAGCATTTT	CSARDSHSYSNQPQHF
TRBV7-2	.	many	TRBJ1-5	TGTGCCAGCAGCTTAGTAGGGAATAGCAATCAGCCCCAGCATTTT	CASSLVGNSNQPQHF
TRBV14	.	many	TRBJ2-3	TGTGCCAGCAGCCTCGCCCGGAGCACAGATACGCAGTATTTT	CASSLARSTDTQYF
TRBV7-9	.	.	TRBJ2-7	TGTGCCAGCAGCTCTACGCGGGCCAGTTCCTCCTACGAGCAGTACTTC	CASSSTRASSSYEQYF
TRBV28	TRBD1	many	TRBJ2-3	TGTGCCAGCAGTTTCCACAGGGGGCGGCCGGACAGCCAAGATACGCAGTATTTT	CASSFHRGRPDSQDTQYF
TRBV19	TRBD1	.	TRBJ1-1	TGTGCCAGTAACACACCCACAGGGGGCGAAGGAGCTTTCTTT	CASNTPTGGEGAFF
TRBV5-6	TRBD1	many	TRBJ1-5	TGTGCCAGCAGCTTGGGAGGGGGCCGGAGTCAGCCCCAGCATTTT	CASSLGGGRSQPQHF
TRBV6-6	TRBD1	many	TRBJ2-3	TGTGCCAGCAGTTACTCGCGGACAGGGTATGATTTAGATACGCAGTATTTT	CASSYSRTGYDLDTQYF
TRBV27	TRBD1	many	TRBJ1-5	TGTGCCAGCAGGGATTTACAGGGGTTTCAGCCCCAGCATTTT	CASRDLQGFQPQHF
TRBV6-2/TRBV6-3	.	many	TRBJ2-2	TGTGCCAGCAGCAACAGGGTATACACCGGGGAGCTGTTTTTT	CASSNRVYTGELFF
TRBV9	.	.	TRBJ1-1	TGTGCCAGCAGCACGACAGCGGTTGGGAACACTGAAGCTTTCTTT	CASSTTAVGNTEAFF
TRBV28	.	.	TRBJ2-3	TGTGCCAGCACTATTGAGCCCGTAGCTACAGATACGCAGTATTTT	CASTIEPVATDTQYF
TRBV27	.	few	TRBJ1-2	TGTGCCAGCAGTTTAATGGGGGGCGCCTATGGCTACACCTTC	CASSLMGGAYGYTF
TRBV6-1	TRBD1	many	TRBJ2-1	TGTGCCAGCAGGGGGACAGGGATGTCCTACAATGAGCAGTTCTTC	CASRGTGMSYNEQFF
TRBV20-1	TRBD2	.	TRBJ2-1	TGCAGTGCTAGAGTTGGTAGCGGGAGACGGTCCTACAATGAGCAGTTCTTC	CSARVGSGRRSYNEQFF
TRBV4-2	TRBD2	many	TRBJ2-3	TGTGCCAGCAGCCAAGTCCCCTATAGCGGGAGTAGCACAGATACGCAGTATTTT	CASSQVPYSGSSTDTQYF
TRBV2	TRBD1	.	TRBJ1-1	TGTGCCAGCAAAACCGGACAGGCCACTGAAGCTTTCTTT	CASKTGQATEAFF
TRBV27	TRBD1	.	TRBJ2-5	TGTGCCAGCAGTCCTCACCGGGACAGGGTTTCAGAGACCCAGTACTTC	CASSPHRDRVSETQYF
TRBV27	.	many	TRBJ2-7	TGTGCCAGCAGTTTTCGGACAGGGAGGGCTCACGAGCAGTACTTC	CASSFRTGRAHEQYF
TRBV27	TRBD2	many	TRBJ2-7	TGTGCCAGCAGCCCGACCTCTCTAGCGGTTCCTACCTACGAGCAGTACTTC	CASSPTSLAVPTYEQYF
TRBV20-1	TRBD2	many	TRBJ2-3	TGCAGCCCCCCTCCTCAGACTAGCGGGAACACAGATACGCAGTATTTT	CSPPPQTSGNTDTQYF
TRBV6-5	.	.	TRBJ2-1	TGTGCCAGCACCCGTCGGGGGTTGGACCCCTACAATGAGCAGTTCTTC	CASTRRGLDPYNEQFF